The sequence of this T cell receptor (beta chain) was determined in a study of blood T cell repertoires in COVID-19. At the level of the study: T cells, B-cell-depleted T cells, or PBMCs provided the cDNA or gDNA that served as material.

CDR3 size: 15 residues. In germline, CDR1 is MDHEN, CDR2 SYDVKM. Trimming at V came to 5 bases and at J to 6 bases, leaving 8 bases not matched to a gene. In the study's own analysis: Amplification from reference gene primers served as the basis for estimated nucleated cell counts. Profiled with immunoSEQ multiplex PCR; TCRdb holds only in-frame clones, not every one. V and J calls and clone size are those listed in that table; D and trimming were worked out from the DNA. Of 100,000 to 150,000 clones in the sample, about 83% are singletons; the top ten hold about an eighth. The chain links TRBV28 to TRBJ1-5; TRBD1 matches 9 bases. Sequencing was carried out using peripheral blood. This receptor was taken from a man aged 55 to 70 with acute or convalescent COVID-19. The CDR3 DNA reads TGTGCCAGCAGTCCACCCGGACAGGGGTTTCAGCCCCAGCATTTT. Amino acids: CASSPPGQGFQPQHF.